This T cell receptor (beta chain) was recovered during a study of shared clonotypes between healthy human individuals (dated by TCRdb to the early 2020s). Regarding the complete study: The cohort included three men and a couple of women between 18 and 49 years of age. For each donor, three plates each were used for CD4 naive and CD4 memory, two plates were used for CD8 naive, and one plate was used for CD8 memory. To estimate repertoire size and how much clonotype sharing occurs between individuals, the study deeply sequenced the blood TCR repertoires of five or six healthy adults. To increase sequencing depth and limit assay-specific biases, TCR repertoire library preparation and sequencing were carried out by different laboratories using diverse techniques. Leukapheresis yielded between about 0.9 and 10 billion PBMCs per donor.

Inclusive of the bounding cysteine and phenylalanine, the CDR3 is 15 residues long. Left in the record is the CDR3 DNA by itself, 45 bases read in frame from the first base. The CDR1 and CDR2 encoded by the germline V gene are SNHLY and FYNNEI. The germline ends are 12 bases apart after V is trimmed by 6 bases and J by 0 bases. The research as a whole found: Rarefaction of sorted-subset datasets indicated incomplete sequencing despite the large sequencing depth. Because the study included a small number of donors, the genetic and exposure-history diversity represented was limited. Pairwise subsampling indicated that sequencing depth was expected to affect the degree of clonotype sharing among donors. Sampling was restricted to blood, and TCR repertoires in tissues likely differ from the TCR repertoires found in blood. Estimated clonotype richness was generally larger for naive than for memory subsets. Sharing across a few donors was observed for approximately 4.6% of naive CD4, around 3.5% of naive CD8, roughly 2.3% of memory CD4, and 0.4% of memory CD8 clonotypes. Higher generation probabilities were observed for clonotypes shared by all four sorted-subset donors than for non-shared clonotypes.

Using the deep immunoSEQ assay, multiplex PCR amplified TCR CDR3 regions from genomic DNA. For each cell subset, the extracted genomic DNA was distributed evenly across all wells of several immunoSEQ 96-well plates, and each plate served as one replicate. For sorted subsets, each replicate PCR was loaded with roughly 0.2 ug genomic DNA, equivalent to 32,000 or so T cell genomes. Purified libraries were measured with a Qubit 3.0 fluorometer, size-checked on a Bioanalyzer 2100, and measured again with the KAPA Library Quantification kit. Each immunoSEQ 96-well plate was sequenced on its own single-read 150-cycle Illumina NextSeq 550 flow cell. The original methods were these. Because the immunoSEQ output held only junctional sequences and lacked quality scores, the filtering could not match the filtering applied to full-length reads. To assign V/J genes and CDR3, sequences were annotated using PyIR, a Python wrapper for IgBLAST v1.9, with IMGT germline references. Reads were removed for weak V/J assignments (E-value above 1e-6), missing CDR3, stop codons, out-of-frame junctions, or ambiguous translated residues. A V3J clonotype was defined by an identical inferred V gene, J gene, and CDR3 amino acid sequence. Percentage overlap between repertoires was calculated by dividing the number of shared unique clonotypes by the size of the smaller repertoire. Repertoire richness was assessed with RTK rarefaction, the Chao1 estimator, and Recon v2.1 estimates of unobserved clonotypes. Generation probabilities were computed with OLGA for all TCRbeta clonotypes obtained by the gDNA method from four donors. TCRdb limited this immuneACCESS table to in-frame rearrangements with V and J called. A share of clones is missing; checked studies link under half to unresolved V genes, and the rest is unexplained. The V and J calls and the clone size are those of that table, but D and trimming were determined from the DNA. This sample is represented by about 2.3 million clones; roughly 92% of them were singletons. The ten largest clonotypes hold around 0.4% of the sample.

The donors were healthy, HIV-negative adults who had no recently reported acute infections or vaccinations. Every donor was a Caucasian adult living in Nashville, Tennessee, USA. CD4+ T cells were enriched by magnetic negative selection, after which naive cells were positively selected on CD45RA and the negative fraction was taken as the memory subset. After blood collection by leukapheresis, PBMCs were isolated using Ficoll-Histopaque density gradient centrifugation and then cryopreserved in the vapor phase of liquid nitrogen. Analytical flow cytometry was used to check the purity and quantity of each magnetically sorted T cell population. From each sorted fraction, genomic DNA was isolated and quantified by UV absorbance on a Nanodrop 2000c. To note about this clone: Which antigen it targets is not known. Per-nucleotide qualities are absent, and no much larger clonotype sits a single base away.

The clonotype was recovered from a man aged 18 to 29 in good health. Some clones in this sample may be carry-over from other donors' samples. The specimen sequenced was naive CD4+ T cells from PBMCs. The cell subset or site label of this sample denotes: CD45RA+ positively selected. Recombination joined TRBV2 with TRBJ2-4, with no reliable assignment of the D segment. The encoded CDR3 is CASSVDSLAKNIQYF. The DNA reads TGTGCCAGCAGCGTTGATAGCTTAGCCAAAAACATTCAGTACTTC.